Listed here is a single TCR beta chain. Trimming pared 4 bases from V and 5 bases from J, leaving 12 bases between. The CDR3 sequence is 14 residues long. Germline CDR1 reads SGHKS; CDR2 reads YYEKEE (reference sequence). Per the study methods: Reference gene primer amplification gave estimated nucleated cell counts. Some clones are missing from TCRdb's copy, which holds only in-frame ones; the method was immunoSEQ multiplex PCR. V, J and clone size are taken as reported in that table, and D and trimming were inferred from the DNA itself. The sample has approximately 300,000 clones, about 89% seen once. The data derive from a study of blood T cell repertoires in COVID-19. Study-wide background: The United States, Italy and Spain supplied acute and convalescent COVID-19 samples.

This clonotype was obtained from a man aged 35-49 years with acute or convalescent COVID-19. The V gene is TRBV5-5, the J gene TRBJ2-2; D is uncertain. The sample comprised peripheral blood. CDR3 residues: CASSLPLRTGELFF. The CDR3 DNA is TGTGCCAGCAGCCTGCCCCTCAGGACCGGGGAGCTGTTTTTT.